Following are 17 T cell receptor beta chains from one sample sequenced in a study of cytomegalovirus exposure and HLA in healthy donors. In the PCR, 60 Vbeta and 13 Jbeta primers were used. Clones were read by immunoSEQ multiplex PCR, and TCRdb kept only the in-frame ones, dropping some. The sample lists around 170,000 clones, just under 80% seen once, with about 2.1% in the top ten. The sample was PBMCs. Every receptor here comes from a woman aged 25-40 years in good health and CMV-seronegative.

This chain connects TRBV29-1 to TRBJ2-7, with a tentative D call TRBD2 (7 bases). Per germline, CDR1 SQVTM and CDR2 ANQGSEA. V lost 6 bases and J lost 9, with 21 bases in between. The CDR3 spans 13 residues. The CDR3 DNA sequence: TGCAGCGTCCTTGGGGGGGCGAAGGTGGGGCAGTACTTC. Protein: CSVLGGAKVGQYF.

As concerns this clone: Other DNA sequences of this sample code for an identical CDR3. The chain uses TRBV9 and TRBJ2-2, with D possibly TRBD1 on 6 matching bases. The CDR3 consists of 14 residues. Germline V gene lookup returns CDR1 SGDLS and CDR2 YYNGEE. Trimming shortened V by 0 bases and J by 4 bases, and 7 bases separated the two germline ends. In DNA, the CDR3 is TGTGCCAGCAGCGTAGGAGGGGGCACCGGGGAGCTGTTTTTT. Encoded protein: CASSVGGGTGELFF.

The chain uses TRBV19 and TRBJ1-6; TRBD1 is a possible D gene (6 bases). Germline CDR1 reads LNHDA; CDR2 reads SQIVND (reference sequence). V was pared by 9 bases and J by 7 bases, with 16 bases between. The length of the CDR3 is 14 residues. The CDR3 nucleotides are TGTGCCAGCAACCAGGGGCCTTTGAATTCACCCCTCCACTTT. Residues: CASNQGPLNSPLHF.

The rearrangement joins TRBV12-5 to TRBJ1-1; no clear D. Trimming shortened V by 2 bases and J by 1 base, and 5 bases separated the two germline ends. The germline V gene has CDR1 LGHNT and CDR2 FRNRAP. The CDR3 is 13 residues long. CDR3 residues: CASGLTENTEAFF. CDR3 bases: TGTGCTAGTGGTTTGACAGAGAACACTGAAGCTTTCTTT.

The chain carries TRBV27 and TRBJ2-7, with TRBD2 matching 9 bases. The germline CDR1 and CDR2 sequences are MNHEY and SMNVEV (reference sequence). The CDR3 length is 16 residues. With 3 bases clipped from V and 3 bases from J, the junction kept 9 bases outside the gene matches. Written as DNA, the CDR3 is TGTGCCAGCAGTTTTTCTAGCGGGGCTGTACACTACGAGCAGTACTTC. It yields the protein CASSFSSGAVHYEQYF.

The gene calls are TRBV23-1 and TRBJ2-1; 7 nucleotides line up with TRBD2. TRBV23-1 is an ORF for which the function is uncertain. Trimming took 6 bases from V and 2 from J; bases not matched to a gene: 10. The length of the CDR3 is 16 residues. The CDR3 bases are TGCGCCAGCAGACCAACATGGGGGGGGGCCTACAATGAGCAGTTCTTC. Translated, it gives CASRPTWGGAYNEQFF.

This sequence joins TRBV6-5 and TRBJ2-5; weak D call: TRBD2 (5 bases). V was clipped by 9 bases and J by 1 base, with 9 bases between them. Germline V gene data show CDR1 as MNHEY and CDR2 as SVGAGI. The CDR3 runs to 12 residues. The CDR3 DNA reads TGTGCCAGTACGGGGTTCCAAGAGACCCAGTACTTC. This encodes CASTGFQETQYF.

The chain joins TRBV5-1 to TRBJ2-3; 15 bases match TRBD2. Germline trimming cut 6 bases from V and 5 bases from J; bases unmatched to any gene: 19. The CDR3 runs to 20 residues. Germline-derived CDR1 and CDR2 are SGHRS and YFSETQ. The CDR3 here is CASTLPGLAGGASAGDTQYF. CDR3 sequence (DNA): TGCGCCAGCACCCTACCGGGACTAGCGGGGGGAGCTTCGGCAGGAGATACGCAGTATTTT.

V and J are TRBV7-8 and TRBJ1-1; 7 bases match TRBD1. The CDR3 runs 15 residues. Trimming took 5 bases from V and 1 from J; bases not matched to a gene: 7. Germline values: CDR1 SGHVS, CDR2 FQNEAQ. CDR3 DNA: TGTGCCAGCAGCCAAGGGGGCAGAGCGAACACTGAAGCTTTCTTT. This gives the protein CASSQGGRANTEAFF.

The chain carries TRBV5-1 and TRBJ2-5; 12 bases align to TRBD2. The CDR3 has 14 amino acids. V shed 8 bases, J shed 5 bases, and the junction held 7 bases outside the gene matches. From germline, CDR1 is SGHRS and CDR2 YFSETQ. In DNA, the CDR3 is TGCGCCAGATATTGGACTAGCGGGGAGGAGACCCAGTACTTC. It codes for CARYWTSGEETQYF.

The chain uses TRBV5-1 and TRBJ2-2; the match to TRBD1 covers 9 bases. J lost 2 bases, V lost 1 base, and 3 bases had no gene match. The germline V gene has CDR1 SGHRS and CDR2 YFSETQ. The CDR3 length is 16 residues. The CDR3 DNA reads TGCGCCAGCAGCTTGATGGGACAGGGTAACACCGGGGAGCTGTTTTTT. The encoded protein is CASSLMGQGNTGELFF.

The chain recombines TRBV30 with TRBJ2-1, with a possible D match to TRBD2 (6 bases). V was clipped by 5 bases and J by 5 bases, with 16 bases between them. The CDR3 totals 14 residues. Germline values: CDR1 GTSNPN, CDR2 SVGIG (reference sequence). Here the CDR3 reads CAWAAGQADNEQFF. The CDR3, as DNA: TGTGCCTGGGCCGCGGGGCAGGCAGACAATGAGCAGTTCTTC. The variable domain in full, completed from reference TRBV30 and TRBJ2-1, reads SQTIHQWPATLVQPVGSPLSLECTVEGTSNPNLYWYRQAAGRGLQLLFYSVGIGQISSEVPQNLSASRPQDRQFILSSKKLLLSDSGFYLCAWAAGQADNEQFFGPGTRLTVL.

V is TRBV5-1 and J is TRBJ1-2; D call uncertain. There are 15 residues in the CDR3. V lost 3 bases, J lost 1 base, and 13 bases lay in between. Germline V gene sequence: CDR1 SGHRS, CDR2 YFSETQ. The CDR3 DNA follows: TGCGCCAGCAGCTCTGGACTGACCGTTAACTATGGCTACACCTTC. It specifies CASSSGLTVNYGYTF. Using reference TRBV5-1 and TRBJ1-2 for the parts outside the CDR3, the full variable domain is KAGVTQTPRYLIKTRGQQVTLSCSPISGHRSVSWYQQTPGQGLQFLFEYFSETQRNKGNFPGRFSGRQFSNSRSEMNVSTLELGDSALYLCASSSGLTVNYGYTFGSGTRLTVV.

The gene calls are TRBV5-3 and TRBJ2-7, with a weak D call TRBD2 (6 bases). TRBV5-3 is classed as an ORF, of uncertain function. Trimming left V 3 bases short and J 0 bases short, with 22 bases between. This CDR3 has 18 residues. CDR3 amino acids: CARSSLTAGPLVSYEQYF. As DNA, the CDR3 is TGTGCCAGAAGCTCGCTCACCGCGGGACCCTTAGTCTCCTACGAGCAGTACTTC.

The CDR3 loop is CAWSFSGPLNTEAFF. CDR3 DNA sequence: TGTGCCTGGAGTTTCTCAGGGCCGTTGAACACTGAAGCTTTCTTT. The chain employs TRBV30 and TRBJ1-1; perhaps TRBD1 as D (5 bases). V lost 2 bases, J lost 0 bases, and 13 bases lay in between. This CDR3 is 15 amino acids long. In germline, CDR1 is GTSNPN, CDR2 SVGIG (reference sequence).

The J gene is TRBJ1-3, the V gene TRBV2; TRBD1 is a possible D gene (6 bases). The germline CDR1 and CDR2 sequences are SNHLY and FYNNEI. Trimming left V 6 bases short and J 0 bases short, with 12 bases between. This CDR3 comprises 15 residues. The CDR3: CASRIDRNSGNTIYF. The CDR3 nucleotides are TGTGCCAGCAGGATTGACAGGAACTCTGGAAACACCATATATTTT.

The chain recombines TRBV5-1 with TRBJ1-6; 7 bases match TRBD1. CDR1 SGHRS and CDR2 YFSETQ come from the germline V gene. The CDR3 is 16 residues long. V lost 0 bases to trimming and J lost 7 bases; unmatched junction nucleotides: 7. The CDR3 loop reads CASSLAAKGANSPLHF. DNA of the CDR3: TGCGCCAGCAGCTTGGCCGCGAAGGGGGCAAATTCACCCCTCCACTTT.